This TCR beta chain was observed in a study of identical twins (dated by TCRdb to about 2016). Looking at the study overall: To test whether fetal clonotypes persist, the study used deep sequencing on TCR alpha and beta repertoires from monozygotic twins, unrelated adults of various ages, and cord blood. Replicate twin experiments were performed at different times using different library preparation protocols to rule out contamination.

For this clonotype: Its antigen is unknown. It has no much larger one-base neighbor in the sample; base qualities were not kept.

Preparation of the library involved 5' RACE. Sequencing used an Illumina HiSeq 2000. Template switching added a universal primer binding site, and the final cDNA carried a unique molecular identifier that allowed TCR cDNA molecules to be counted accurately. First-strand cDNA for TCR alpha and beta chains was synthesized from specific primers in the conserved constant-segment region. To control for contamination, every cDNA library was double barcoded, receiving both a SMART-Mk sample barcode and Illumina barcodes. TruSeq adapter sequences along with Illumina sample barcodes were introduced in two successive PCR steps. The Illumina HiSeq platform was used with custom primers to sequence TCR alpha and beta cDNA libraries. As for the authors' bioinformatics: MiGEC processed the raw reads to extract unique molecular identifiers, while MiXCR was used to determine the CDR3 positions. Recombination models were inferred per individual with the repgenHMM and IGoR tools using an EM algorithm. The tcR package in R was used for shared clonotype analysis, with sharing normalized by the product of cloneset sizes. To study raw recombination without the effects of thymic and clonal selection, out-of-frame nonproductive sequences were analyzed. The public reads were quality trimmed at Q25 with fastp and then assembled into clones with MiXCR by TCRdb, keeping productive beta chains. CDR3 protein duplicates are merged, each entry listing the most common genes and DNA. It is TCRdb's table, rather than the study itself, that gives the V and J calls and clone size. The sample table holds roughly 770,000 distinct CDR3 sequences, of which about 20% were seen once. Less than 15% of the sample rests with the top ten.

All donors were healthy Caucasians. Three pairs of female monozygotic twins, all aged about 18 to 30 years, were included in the twin cohort. Peripheral blood mononuclear cells were used as the source from which RNA for TCR libraries was isolated. The full study reports these points: Zero-insertion analyses could be partly confounded by invariant T cells such as MAIT and iNKT, though diverse VJ usage argued against such confounding for most clonotypes. Out-of-frame TCR alpha sharing in monozygotic twins was systematically underestimated by recombination models, whereas sharing between unrelated individuals was in agreement with the recombination models. Out-of-frame TCR alpha sequences shared between twins showed an excess of low generation-probability sequences compared with coincidental sharing between unrelated individuals. Abundant cord blood beta clonotypes had fewer insertions, young adult naive repertoires showed a similar but weaker trend, and memory repertoires showed no such trend. The excess sharing between twins in beta out-of-frame sequences was weaker because fewer shared sequences reduced the signal-to-noise ratio. Because the same donors could not be followed over many years, the conclusions relied on cross-sectional statistical analysis.

The CDR3, cysteine through phenylalanine, is 15 amino acids long. The CDR3 DNA has 45 bases and is translated from base 1. V gives up 4 bases and J gives up 5 bases, and the segment between their germline ends measures 18 bases. From a lookup of the germline V gene (reference sequence), CDR1 and CDR2 are SGHKS and YYEKEE. The sample was also reused in another study, on T cells expressing NK-cell markers. The second paper states: Several donors provided sorted CD3+CD56+NKG2C+, CD3+CD56+NKG2C- and CD3+CD56-NKG2C+ T-cell subsets, whose TCR beta-chain repertoires were profiled. Among the eight sequenced donors, seven were HCMV-seropositive and one was HCMV-seronegative. In several experiments an anti-gammadeltaTCR antibody was added to restrict sorting to alphabetaTCR-expressing T cells. In more than 5 donors, the dominant CD3+CD56+NKG2C+ clonotypes ranked among the top 10 CD8+ clonotypes, making up about 1.0-7.5% of CD8+ T cells. Those dominant clonotypes were again the most abundant among CD3+CD56-NKG2C+ cells in a handful of donors, at about 25-65%. Whether the expanded NKG2C-expressing T cell clones were specific for HCMV antigens remained unclear. The eight sequenced donors were randomly selected healthy volunteers, three men and five women. To determine HCMV serostatus, a commercial ELISA kit was used to detect HCMV-specific IgG in serum. Bulk peripheral blood T-cell repertoires were additionally sequenced from unsorted PBMC for six donors. MIGEC was used to demultiplex reads and group the reads by UMI, and MiTCR was used to assemble and quantify clonotypes. To remove erroneous sequences, TCR cDNA sequences were retained only when supported by two or more reads. The tcR package was used for downstream repertoire analysis, with clonotypes matched between fractions based on CDR3 nucleotide sequence plus V segment. Antigen specificity was annotated against VDJdb with VDJmatch, allowing one amino acid substitution in CDR3.

The sequence links TRBV5-5 to TRBJ2-5; the D region possibly corresponds to TRBD2 (5 bases align). The sample taken for sequencing was PBMCs. This clonotype originated in a woman aged 18-35 years in good health. The bases are TGTGCCAGCAGCATAAGCTCGGGGTATTTCGAGACCCAGTACTTC. Its amino acids are CASSISSGYFETQYF.